Below are 22 T cell receptor beta chains sequenced from a single sample in a study of shared T cell receptors in the human thymus. Assay: immunoSEQ multiplex PCR; the TCRdb copy retains only in-frame clones and omits some. In the table there are some 700,000 clones, around 85% of which are singletons. This same sample was also part of a study on human thymus T cells.

The sequenced material came from thymocytes. These receptors were taken from a girl under two years old with a congenital heart defect.

V gene TRBV15 combines with J gene TRBJ2-3; tentative D call: TRBD1 (6 bases). Deletions cut 4 bases from V and 5 bases from J, with 16 bases between. The germline CDR1 and CDR2 sequences are LNHNV and YYDKDF (reference sequence). CDR3 size: 15 residues. CDR3 region: CATSKANHREDTQYF. The CDR3, as DNA: TGTGCCACCAGCAAAGCAAACCACAGGGAAGATACGCAGTATTTT.

The chain employs TRBV11-2 and TRBJ1-2; 9 nucleotides agree with TRBD1. V lost 6 bases, J lost 3 bases, and 17 bases stayed unmatched. This CDR3 has 18 residues. Germline V lookup: CDR1 SGHAT, CDR2 FQNNGV. The CDR3 reads CASRLRTERDRADYGYTF. CDR3 bases: TGTGCCAGCAGGTTAAGAACGGAGCGGGACAGGGCGGACTATGGCTACACCTTC.

This chain joins TRBV2 and TRBJ2-1, with D possibly matching TRBD1 (6 bases). This CDR3 spans 17 amino acids. CDR1 and CDR2 from the germline V gene are SNHLY and FYNNEI. V lost 8 bases and J 8 bases, leaving 28 bases between the germline ends. CDR3: CASQPSHRDQGGDEQFF. DNA for the CDR3: TGTGCCAGCCAGCCGTCCCACAGGGATCAAGGAGGCGATGAGCAGTTCTTC.

This clone came up once. This sequence joins TRBV4-1 and TRBJ2-1; 7 bases are a match to TRBD1. Germline V gene sequence: CDR1 MGHRA, CDR2 YSYEKL. Trimming removed 4 bases from V and 5 bases from J; junction bases left unmatched: 14. There are 17 residues in the CDR3. DNA for the CDR3: TGCGCCAGCAGCCTAAGGAACAGGGGTATGGTGCACAATGAGCAGTTCTTC. This gives the protein CASSLRNRGMVHNEQFF.

The gene calls are TRBV27 and TRBJ2-3, with 13 bases lining up with TRBD2. CDR3 length: 16 residues. Losses at the gene ends were 6 bases for V and 2 bases for J; bases not matched to a gene: 5. The germline V gene has CDR1 MNHEY and CDR2 SMNVEV (reference sequence). Written as DNA, the CDR3 is TGTGCCAGCAGACTGACTAGCGGGGGGCCCACAGATACGCAGTATTTT. It is translated as CASRLTSGGPTDTQYF.

The rearrangement joins TRBV5-1 to TRBJ2-3; TRBD1 is a possible D gene (6 bases). CDR1 SGHRS and CDR2 YFSETQ come from the germline V gene. Trimming took off 0 bases at V and 4 bases at J, with 15 bases between the two ends. The CDR3 is made up of 16 amino acids. The CDR3 nucleotides read TGCGCCAGCAGCTTGGGGAACAGGGTAGAGCCAGATACGCAGTATTTT. Its translation is CASSLGNRVEPDTQYF.

This clone was seen a few times. This chain connects TRBV28 to TRBJ2-1, with 7 bases that match TRBD2. The germline V gene encodes CDR1 MDHEN and CDR2 SYDVKM. CDR3 length equals 13 residues. The trim removed 7 bases at V and 9 bases at J, leaving 9 bases unmatched. CDR3 bases: TGTGCCAGCAATCGACTAGCCCGTGGTGAGCAGTTCTTC. It specifies CASNRLARGEQFF.

J is TRBJ1-1 and V is TRBV5-8, with 7 bases lining up with TRBD1. CDR1 is SGHTS, CDR2 YDEGEE, per germline. CDR3 length equals 17 residues. Trimming removed 3 bases from V and 1 base from J; junction bases left unmatched: 12. CDR3 amino acids: CASSSNSRTGGNTEAFF. The CDR3 nucleotides are TGTGCCAGCAGCTCCAATTCGAGGACAGGAGGGAACACTGAAGCTTTCTTT.

The rearrangement joins TRBV7-6 to TRBJ1-2; TRBD1 might be the D (6 bases). V gave up 4 bases and J gave up 4 bases, with 16 bases separating them. Germline V gene lookup returns CDR1 SGHVS and CDR2 FNYEAQ. The CDR3 has 15 amino acids. The CDR3 sequence: CASSSSSTGFYGYTF. The CDR3 DNA is TGTGCCAGCAGCTCAAGCTCGACAGGATTCTATGGCTACACCTTC.

The gene calls are TRBV7-6 and TRBJ2-6; D unclear. V was cut by 1 base and J by 4 bases, with 14 bases left in between. Germline lookup yields CDR1 SGHVS and CDR2 FNYEAQ. This CDR3 is built from 17 residues. Written as DNA, the CDR3 is TGTGCCAGCAGCTTAGTTTATTACATCTCGGGGGCCAACGTCCTGACTTTC. Translation: CASSLVYYISGANVLTF.

The rearrangement uses TRBV2 and TRBJ2-3, with 7 positions matching TRBD1. Germline assignment: CDR1 SNHLY and CDR2 FYNNEI. The ends lost 5 bases at V and 2 bases at J; junction bases unmatched: 10. The CDR3 runs 16 residues. CDR3 region: CASSRSGTDITDTQYF. The CDR3 DNA is TGTGCCAGCAGTCGATCCGGGACAGATATCACAGATACGCAGTATTTT.

The chain joins TRBV14 to TRBJ1-1; 10 bases line up with TRBD1. The germline gives CDR1 SGHDN, CDR2 FVKESK. This CDR3 spans 12 amino acids. V was pared by 3 bases and J by 8 bases, with 0 bases of the junction left unmatched. In nucleotides, the CDR3 is TGTGCCAGCAGCCAGACAGGGGGCGAAGCTTTCTTT. Translated, it gives CASSQTGGEAFF.

The chain employs TRBV7-2 and TRBJ2-7; D uncertain. The CDR3 contains 14 residues. Trimming cost V 1 base and J 0 bases, with 7 bases left between them. Germline V gene sequence: CDR1 SGHTA, CDR2 FQGNSA. The CDR3 region is CASSLGQNSYEQYF. CDR3 nucleotide sequence: TGTGCCAGCAGCTTAGGGCAGAACTCCTACGAGCAGTACTTC.

The chain links TRBV7-6 to TRBJ1-3; 7 bases are shared with TRBD1. The germline CDR1 and CDR2 sequences are SGHVS and FNYEAQ. Trimming removed 1 base from V and 2 bases from J; junction bases left unmatched: 5. The CDR3 covers 16 residues. In DNA form, the CDR3 reads TGTGCCAGCAGCTTAGGTCGACAGGGAGCTGGAAACACCATATATTTT. Translation gives CASSLGRQGAGNTIYF.

V is TRBV7-6 and J is TRBJ1-1; a weak D match, TRBD1 (5 bases). Between the trimmed V and J ends, which lost 1 base and 4 bases, there was a span of 7 bases. The CDR3 consists of 13 residues. Germline V gene sequence: CDR1 SGHVS, CDR2 FNYEAQ. The CDR3 loop reads CASSLDGGTEAFF. DNA for the CDR3: TGTGCCAGCAGCTTAGACGGGGGCACTGAAGCTTTCTTT.

A note on this clone: The junction differs from germline at one of its ends, possibly a read error. Additional DNA sequences in this sample encode the identical CDR3. This chain uses TRBV5-6 with TRBJ2-7; D is perhaps TRBD2 (5 bases). Germline V gene lookup returns CDR1 SGHDT and CDR2 YYEEEE. The CDR3 has 14 residues. The CDR3, as DNA: TGTGCCAGCAGCTTAGGCCCGGGGTCCTACGAACAGTACTTC. This translates into CASSLGPGSYEQYF.

This clone was detected only once. CDR3 region: CASSPTGRQDTEAFF. Here the CDR3 DNA reads TGTGCCAGCAGCCCAACCGGGAGGCAAGACACTGAAGCTTTCTTT. The chain carries TRBV7-2 and TRBJ1-1; no firm D call. Trimming took off 5 bases at V and 3 bases at J, with 16 bases between the two ends. CDR1 is SGHTA, CDR2 FQGNSA, per germline. The CDR3 has 15 residues.

On this clone itself: Different DNA sequences within this sample yield the same CDR3. The chain recombines TRBV6-1 with TRBJ2-7; TRBD1 might be the D (6 bases). This CDR3 comprises 14 residues. Trimming took 1 base from V and 10 from J, leaving 17 bases between them. In germline, CDR1 is MNHNS, CDR2 SASEGT. The CDR3 loop reads CASSEVRGRGEQYF. In DNA, the CDR3 is TGTGCCAGCAGTGAAGTCAGGGGCCGTGGCGAACAGTACTTC.

This chain joins TRBV6-5 and TRBJ2-7; 7 bases fit TRBD1. V lost 8 bases, J lost 0 bases, and 4 bases stayed unmatched. The CDR3 spans 13 residues. CDR1 and CDR2 (germline): MNHEY, SVGAGI. The CDR3 nucleotides are TGTGCCAGCCGGACAGGTGACTCCTACGAGCAGTACTTC. It yields the protein CASRTGDSYEQYF.

This chain links TRBV6-6 with TRBJ2-7; D remains ambiguous. The CDR3 totals 10 residues. Trimming left V 6 bases short and J 5 bases short, with 5 bases between. Germline V lookup: CDR1 MNHNY, CDR2 SVGAGI (reference sequence). The CDR3 reads CASRENEQYF. The DNA for the CDR3 is TGTGCCAGCAGAGAGAACGAGCAGTACTTC.

The chain couples TRBV9 to TRBJ1-2; no clear D gene. The V end was cut by 0 bases, the J end by 9 bases, with 12 bases between. Germline V lookup: CDR1 SGDLS, CDR2 YYNGEE. The length of the CDR3 is 13 residues. The CDR3 coding sequence is TGTGCCAGCAGCGTAGCTCCGAGGGCCAGCTACACCTTC. This sequence encodes CASSVAPRASYTF.

This sequence joins TRBV6-1 and TRBJ2-5, with 12 bases matching TRBD2. This CDR3 is 20 amino acids long. The V gene end was trimmed by 1 base and the J gene end by 2 bases; junction bases not matched to a gene: 14. Germline CDR1 is MNHNS and CDR2 is SASEGT. The DNA for the CDR3 is TGTGCCAGCAGTGAAGAGGGGAGGACTAGCGGGGAAATAAATCAAGAGACCCAGTACTTC. Translating gives CASSEEGRTSGEINQETQYF.